This TCR beta chain was captured in a study of cytomegalovirus exposure and HLA in healthy donors. Overall study findings and caveats: There was a cluster of highly shared sequence variants that was likely a sequencing artifact. Being productive about 90% or about 30% of the time was typical of most TCR beta V segments in an earlier analysis.

In this sample, this clone turned up once. Its cognate antigen is unknown. PCR involved 60 Vbeta and 13 Jbeta primers. TCRdb's copy holds only in-frame clones and misses some; the assay was immunoSEQ multiplex PCR. Seen here are approximately 79,000 clones, roughly 79% observed once, and the top ten hold approximately 6%. Germline V gives CDR1 SGHNT, CDR2 YYREEE (reference sequence). The CDR3 length is 14 residues. V lost 3 bases to trimming and J lost 4 bases, with 12 bases between them. The chain has TRBV5-4 and TRBJ2-3, with D possibly matching TRBD2 (5 bases). Sequences were obtained from PBMCs. This sequence originates from a male donor in good health and CMV-seropositive. The CDR3 DNA follows: TGTGCCAGCAGCTCCACACTGGGAGCAGATACGCAGTATTTT. Protein: CASSSTLGADTQYF.